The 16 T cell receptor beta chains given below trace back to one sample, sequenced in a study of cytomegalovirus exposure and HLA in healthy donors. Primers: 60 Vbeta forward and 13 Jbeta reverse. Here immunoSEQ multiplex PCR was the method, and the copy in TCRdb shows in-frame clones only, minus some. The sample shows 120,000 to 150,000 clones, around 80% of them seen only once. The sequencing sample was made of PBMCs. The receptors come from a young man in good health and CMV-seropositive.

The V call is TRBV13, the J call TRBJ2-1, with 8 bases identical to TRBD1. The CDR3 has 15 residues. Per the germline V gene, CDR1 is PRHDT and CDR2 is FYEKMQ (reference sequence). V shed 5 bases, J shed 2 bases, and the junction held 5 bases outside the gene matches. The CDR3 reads CASSPDRGTYNEQFF. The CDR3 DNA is TGTGCCAGCAGCCCCGACAGGGGCACCTACAATGAGCAGTTCTTC. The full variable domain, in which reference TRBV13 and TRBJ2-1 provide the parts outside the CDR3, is AAGVIQSPRHLIKEKRETATLKCYPIPRHDTVYWYQQGPGQDPQFLISFYEKMQSDKGSIPDRFSAQQFSDYHSELNMSSLELGDSALYFCASSPDRGTYNEQFFGPGTRLTVL.

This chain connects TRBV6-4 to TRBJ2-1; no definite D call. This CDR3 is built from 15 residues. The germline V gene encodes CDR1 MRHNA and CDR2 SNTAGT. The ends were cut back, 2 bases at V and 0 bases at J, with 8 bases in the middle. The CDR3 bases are TGTGCCAGCAGTGACGGGCTGAGCTCCTACAATGAGCAGTTCTTC. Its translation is CASSDGLSSYNEQFF.

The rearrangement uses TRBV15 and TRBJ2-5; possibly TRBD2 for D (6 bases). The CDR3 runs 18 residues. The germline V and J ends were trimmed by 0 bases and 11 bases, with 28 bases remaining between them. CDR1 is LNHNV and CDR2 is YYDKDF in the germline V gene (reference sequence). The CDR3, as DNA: TGTGCCACCAGCAGAGATCAGGAGTCATTCACGGGGGTTGGGGAGCAGTACTTC. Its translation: CATSRDQESFTGVGEQYF.

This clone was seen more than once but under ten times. The CDR3 region has the DNA TGTGCCAGCAGCCCGCCTTGGGGGGAAGCGGCCGGGGAGCTGTTTTTT. Translating it yields CASSPPWGEAAGELFF. The rearrangement links TRBV5-8 to TRBJ2-2, with a possible D match to TRBD2 (6 bases). V lost 4 bases and J 6 bases, leaving 19 bases between the germline ends. The CDR3 spans 16 residues. Germline CDR1 reads SGHTS; CDR2 reads YDEGEE.

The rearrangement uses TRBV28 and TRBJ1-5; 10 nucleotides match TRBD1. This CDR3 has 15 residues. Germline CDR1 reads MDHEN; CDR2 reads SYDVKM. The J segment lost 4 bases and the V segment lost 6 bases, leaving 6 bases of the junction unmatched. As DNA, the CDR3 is TGTGCCAGCAGGCCTACGGGACAGGGGAATCAGCCCCAGCATTTT. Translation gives CASRPTGQGNQPQHF. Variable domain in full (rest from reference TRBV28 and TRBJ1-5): DVKVTQSSRYLVKRTGEKVFLECVQDMDHENMFWYRQDPGLGLRLIYFSYDVKMKEKGDIPEGYSVSREKKERFSLILESASTNQTSMYLCASRPTGQGNQPQHFGDGTRLSIL.

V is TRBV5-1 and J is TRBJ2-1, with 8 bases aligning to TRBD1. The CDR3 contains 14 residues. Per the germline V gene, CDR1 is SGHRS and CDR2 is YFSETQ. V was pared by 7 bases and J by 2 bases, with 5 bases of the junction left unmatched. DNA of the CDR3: TGCGCCAGCGGGAAGGACAGGGCCTACAATGAGCAGTTCTTC. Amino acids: CASGKDRAYNEQFF.

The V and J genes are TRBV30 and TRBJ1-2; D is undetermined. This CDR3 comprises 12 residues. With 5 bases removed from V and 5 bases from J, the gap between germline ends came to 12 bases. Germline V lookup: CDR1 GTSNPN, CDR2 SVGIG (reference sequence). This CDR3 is CAWAYGLYGYTF. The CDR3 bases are TGTGCCTGGGCCTACGGACTATATGGCTACACCTTC.

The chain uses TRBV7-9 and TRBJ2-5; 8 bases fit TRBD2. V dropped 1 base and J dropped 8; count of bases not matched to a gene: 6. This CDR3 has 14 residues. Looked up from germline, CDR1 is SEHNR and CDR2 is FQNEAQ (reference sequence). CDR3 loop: CASSLVGTRRTQYF. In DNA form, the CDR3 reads TGTGCCAGCAGCTTAGTGGGGACTAGGAGAACCCAGTACTTC.

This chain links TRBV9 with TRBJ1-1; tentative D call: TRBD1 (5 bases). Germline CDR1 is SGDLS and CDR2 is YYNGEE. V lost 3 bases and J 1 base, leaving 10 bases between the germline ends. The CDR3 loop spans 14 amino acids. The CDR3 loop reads CASSAPGQNTEAFF. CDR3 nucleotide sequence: TGTGCCAGCAGCGCCCCCGGACAGAACACTGAAGCTTTCTTT.

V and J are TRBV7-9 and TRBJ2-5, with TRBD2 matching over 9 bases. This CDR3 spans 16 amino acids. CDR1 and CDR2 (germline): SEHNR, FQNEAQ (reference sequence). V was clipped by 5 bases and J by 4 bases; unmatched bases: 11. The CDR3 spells CASSPPSGKESETQYF. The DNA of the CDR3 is TGTGCCAGCAGCCCTCCTAGCGGGAAGGAATCAGAGACCCAGTACTTC.

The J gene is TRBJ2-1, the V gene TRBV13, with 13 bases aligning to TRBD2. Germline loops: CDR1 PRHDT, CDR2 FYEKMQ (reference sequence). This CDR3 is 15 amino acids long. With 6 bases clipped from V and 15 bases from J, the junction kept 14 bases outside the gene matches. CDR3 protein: CASRVSGTSGTKAFF. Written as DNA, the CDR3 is TGTGCCAGCAGAGTCTCCGGGACTAGCGGGACAAAGGCGTTCTTC.

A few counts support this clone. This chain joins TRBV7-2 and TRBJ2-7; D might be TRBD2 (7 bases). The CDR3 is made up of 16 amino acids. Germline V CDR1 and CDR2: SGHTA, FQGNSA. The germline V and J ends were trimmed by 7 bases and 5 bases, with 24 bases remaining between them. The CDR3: CASTSKGRGGPHEQYF. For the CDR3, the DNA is TGTGCCAGCACCTCCAAAGGGAGGGGGGGTCCCCACGAGCAGTACTTC.

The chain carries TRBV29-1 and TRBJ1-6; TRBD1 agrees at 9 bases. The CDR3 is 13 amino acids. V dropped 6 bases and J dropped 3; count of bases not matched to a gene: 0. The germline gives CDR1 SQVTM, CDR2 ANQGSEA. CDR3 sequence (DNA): TGCAGCGTGACAGGGGGCTATAATTCACCCCTCCACTTT. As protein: CSVTGGYNSPLHF.

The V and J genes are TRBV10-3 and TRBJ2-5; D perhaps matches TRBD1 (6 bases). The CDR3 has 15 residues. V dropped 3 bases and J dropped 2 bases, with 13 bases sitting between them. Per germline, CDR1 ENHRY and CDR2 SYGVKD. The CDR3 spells CAISEGAQGQETQYF. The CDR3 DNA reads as TGTGCCATCAGTGAAGGTGCACAGGGACAAGAGACCCAGTACTTC.

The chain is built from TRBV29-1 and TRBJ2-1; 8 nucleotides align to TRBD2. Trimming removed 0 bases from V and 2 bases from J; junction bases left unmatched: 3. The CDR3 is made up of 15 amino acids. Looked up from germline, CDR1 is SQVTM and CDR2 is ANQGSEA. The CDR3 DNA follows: TGCAGCGTTGAAGATACTAGCGGAGCCTACAATGAGCAGTTCTTC. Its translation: CSVEDTSGAYNEQFF.

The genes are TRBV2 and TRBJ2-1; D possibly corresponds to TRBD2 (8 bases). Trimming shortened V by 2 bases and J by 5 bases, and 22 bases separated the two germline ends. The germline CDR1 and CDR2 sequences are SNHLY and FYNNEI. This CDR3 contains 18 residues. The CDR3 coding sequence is TGTGCCAGCAGTGAACCGACAGGGAAGAGCGGGAGTAACAATGAGCAGTTCTTC. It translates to CASSEPTGKSGSNNEQFF.